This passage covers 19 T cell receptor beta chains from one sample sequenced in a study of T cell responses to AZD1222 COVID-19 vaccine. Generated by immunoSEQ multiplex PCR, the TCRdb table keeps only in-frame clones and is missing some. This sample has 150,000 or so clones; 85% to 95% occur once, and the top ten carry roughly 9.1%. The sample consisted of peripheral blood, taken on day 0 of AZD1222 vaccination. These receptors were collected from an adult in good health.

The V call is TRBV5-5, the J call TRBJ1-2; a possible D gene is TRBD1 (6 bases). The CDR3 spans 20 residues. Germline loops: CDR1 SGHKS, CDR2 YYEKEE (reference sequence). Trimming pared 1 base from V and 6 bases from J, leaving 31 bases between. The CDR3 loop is CASSLFLGSWSGGDQDGYTF. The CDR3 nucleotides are TGTGCCAGCAGCTTGTTTTTGGGCTCGTGGTCGGGGGGCGATCAGGATGGCTACACCTTC.

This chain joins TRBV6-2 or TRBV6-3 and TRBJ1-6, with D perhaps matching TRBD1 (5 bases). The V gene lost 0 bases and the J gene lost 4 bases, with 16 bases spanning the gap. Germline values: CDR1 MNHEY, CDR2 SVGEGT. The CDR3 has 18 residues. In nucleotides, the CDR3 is TGTGCCAGCAGTTACTCCTACCTTAGGAAGGGGTATAATTCACCCCTCCACTTT. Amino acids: CASSYSYLRKGYNSPLHF.

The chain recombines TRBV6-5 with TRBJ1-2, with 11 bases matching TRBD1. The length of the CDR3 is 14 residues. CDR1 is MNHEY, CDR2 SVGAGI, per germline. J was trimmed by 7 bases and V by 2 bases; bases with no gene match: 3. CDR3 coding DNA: TGTGCCAGCAGTTACGGACAGGGGGCGGTTGGCTACACCTTC. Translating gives CASSYGQGAVGYTF.

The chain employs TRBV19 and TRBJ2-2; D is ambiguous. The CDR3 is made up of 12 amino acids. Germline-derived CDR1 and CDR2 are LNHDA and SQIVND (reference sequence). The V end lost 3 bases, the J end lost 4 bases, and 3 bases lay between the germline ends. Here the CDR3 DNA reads TGTGCCAGTAGTATGCCCACCGGGGAGCTGTTTTTT. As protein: CASSMPTGELFF.

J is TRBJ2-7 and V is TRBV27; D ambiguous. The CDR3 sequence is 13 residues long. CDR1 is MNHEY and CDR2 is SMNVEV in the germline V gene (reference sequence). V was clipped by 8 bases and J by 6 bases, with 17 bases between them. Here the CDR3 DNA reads TGTGCCAGCGGCCGGAGTTTGTCCACCGAGCAGTACTTC. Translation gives CASGRSLSTEQYF.

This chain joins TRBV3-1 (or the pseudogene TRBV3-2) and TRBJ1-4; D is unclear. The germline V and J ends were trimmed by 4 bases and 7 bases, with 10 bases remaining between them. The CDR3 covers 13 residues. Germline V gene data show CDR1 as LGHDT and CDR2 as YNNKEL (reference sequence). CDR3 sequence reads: CASSPWETEKLFF. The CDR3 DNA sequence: TGTGCCAGCAGCCCCTGGGAAACTGAAAAACTGTTTTTT.

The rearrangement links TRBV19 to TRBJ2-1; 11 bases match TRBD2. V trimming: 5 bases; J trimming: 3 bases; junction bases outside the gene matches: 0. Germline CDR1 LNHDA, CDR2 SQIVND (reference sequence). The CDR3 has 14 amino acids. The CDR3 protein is CASSLAGGYNEQFF. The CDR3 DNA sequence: TGTGCCAGTAGTCTAGCGGGGGGCTACAATGAGCAGTTCTTC.

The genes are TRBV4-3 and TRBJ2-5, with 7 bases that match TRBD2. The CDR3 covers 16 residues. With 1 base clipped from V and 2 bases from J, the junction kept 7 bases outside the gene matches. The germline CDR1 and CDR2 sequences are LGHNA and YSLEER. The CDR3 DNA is TGCGCCAGCAGCCAAGGGGCGGGGGTCGCGCAAGAGACCCAGTACTTC. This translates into CASSQGAGVAQETQYF.

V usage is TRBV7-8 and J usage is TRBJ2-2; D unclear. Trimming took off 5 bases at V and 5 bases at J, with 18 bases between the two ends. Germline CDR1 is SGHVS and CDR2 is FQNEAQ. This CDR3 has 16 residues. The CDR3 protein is CASSPLRITVTGELFF. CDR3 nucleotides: TGTGCCAGCAGCCCTTTGAGAATTACAGTAACCGGGGAGCTGTTTTTT.

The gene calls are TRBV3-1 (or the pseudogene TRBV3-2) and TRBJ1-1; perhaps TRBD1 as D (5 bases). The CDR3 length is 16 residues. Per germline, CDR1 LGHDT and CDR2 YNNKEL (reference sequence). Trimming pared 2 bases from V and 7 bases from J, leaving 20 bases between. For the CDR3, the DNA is TGTGCCAGCAGCCAACAGGGAAACTGGTGGGATGGTGAAGCTTTCTTT. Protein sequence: CASSQQGNWWDGEAFF.

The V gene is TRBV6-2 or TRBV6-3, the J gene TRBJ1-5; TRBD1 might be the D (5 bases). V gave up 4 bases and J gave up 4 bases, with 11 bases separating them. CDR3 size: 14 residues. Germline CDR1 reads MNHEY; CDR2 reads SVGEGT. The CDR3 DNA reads TGTGCCAGCAGTTGGGGCAGTATTAATCAGCCCCAGCATTTT. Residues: CASSWGSINQPQHF.

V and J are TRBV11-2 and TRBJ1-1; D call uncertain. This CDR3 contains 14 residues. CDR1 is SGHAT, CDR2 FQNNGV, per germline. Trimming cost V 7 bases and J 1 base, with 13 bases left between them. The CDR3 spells CASKAPGKNTEAFF. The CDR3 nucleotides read TGTGCCAGCAAGGCGCCCGGGAAGAACACTGAAGCTTTCTTT.

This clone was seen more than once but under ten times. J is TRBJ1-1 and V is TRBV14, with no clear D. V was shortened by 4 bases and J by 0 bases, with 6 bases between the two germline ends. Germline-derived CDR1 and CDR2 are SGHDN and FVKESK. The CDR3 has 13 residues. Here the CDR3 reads CASSLTLNTEAFF. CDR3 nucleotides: TGTGCCAGCAGCCTGACCTTGAACACTGAAGCTTTCTTT.

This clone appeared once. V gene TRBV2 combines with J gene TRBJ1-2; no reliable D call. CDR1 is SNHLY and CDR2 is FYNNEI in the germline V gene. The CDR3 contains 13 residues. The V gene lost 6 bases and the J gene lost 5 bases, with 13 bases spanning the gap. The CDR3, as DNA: TGTGCCAGCAGGGCCGACGGGGAGTATGGCTACACCTTC. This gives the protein CASRADGEYGYTF.

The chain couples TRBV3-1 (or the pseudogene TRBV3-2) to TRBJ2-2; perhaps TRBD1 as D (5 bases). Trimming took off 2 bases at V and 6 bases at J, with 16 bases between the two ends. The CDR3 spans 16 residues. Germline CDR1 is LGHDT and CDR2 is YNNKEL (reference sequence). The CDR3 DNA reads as TGTGCCAGCAGCCAAAGGGAAAGGGGTTCTCCCGGGGAGCTGTTTTTT. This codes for CASSQRERGSPGELFF.

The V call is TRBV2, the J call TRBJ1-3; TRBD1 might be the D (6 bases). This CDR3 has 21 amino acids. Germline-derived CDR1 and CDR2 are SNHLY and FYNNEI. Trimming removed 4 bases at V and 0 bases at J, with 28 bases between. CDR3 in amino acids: CASSVFGAGDKTLPSGNTIYF. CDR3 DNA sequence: TGTGCCAGCAGTGTCTTTGGGGCAGGGGATAAAACTTTACCCTCTGGAAACACCATATATTTT.

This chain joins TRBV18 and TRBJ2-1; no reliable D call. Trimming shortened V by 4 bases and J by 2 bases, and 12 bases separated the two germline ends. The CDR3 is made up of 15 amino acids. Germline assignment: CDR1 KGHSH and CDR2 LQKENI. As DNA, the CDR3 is TGTGCCAGCTCACAGAACTCGAGTCCCTACAATGAGCAGTTCTTC. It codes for CASSQNSSPYNEQFF. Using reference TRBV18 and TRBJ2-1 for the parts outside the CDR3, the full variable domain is NAGVMQNPRHLVRRRGQEARLRCSPMKGHSHVYWYRQLPEEGLKFMVYLQKENIIDESGMPKERFSAEFPKEGPSILRIQQVVRGDSAAYFCASSQNSSPYNEQFFGPGTRLTVL.

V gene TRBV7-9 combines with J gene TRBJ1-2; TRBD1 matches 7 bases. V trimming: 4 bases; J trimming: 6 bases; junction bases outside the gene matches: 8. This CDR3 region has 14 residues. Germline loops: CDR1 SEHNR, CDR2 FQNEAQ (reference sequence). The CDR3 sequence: CASSSLDREHGYTF. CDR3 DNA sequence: TGTGCCAGCAGCTCTCTCGACAGGGAGCATGGCTACACCTTC.

The DNA for the CDR3 is TGTGCCAGCATGCAGTTCTCCTACGAGCAGTACTTC. Amino acid sequence: CASMQFSYEQYF. V is TRBV2 and J is TRBJ2-7; D remains ambiguous. Germline CDR1 is SNHLY and CDR2 is FYNNEI. This CDR3 has 12 amino acids. Trimming left V 7 bases short and J 0 bases short, with 7 bases between.